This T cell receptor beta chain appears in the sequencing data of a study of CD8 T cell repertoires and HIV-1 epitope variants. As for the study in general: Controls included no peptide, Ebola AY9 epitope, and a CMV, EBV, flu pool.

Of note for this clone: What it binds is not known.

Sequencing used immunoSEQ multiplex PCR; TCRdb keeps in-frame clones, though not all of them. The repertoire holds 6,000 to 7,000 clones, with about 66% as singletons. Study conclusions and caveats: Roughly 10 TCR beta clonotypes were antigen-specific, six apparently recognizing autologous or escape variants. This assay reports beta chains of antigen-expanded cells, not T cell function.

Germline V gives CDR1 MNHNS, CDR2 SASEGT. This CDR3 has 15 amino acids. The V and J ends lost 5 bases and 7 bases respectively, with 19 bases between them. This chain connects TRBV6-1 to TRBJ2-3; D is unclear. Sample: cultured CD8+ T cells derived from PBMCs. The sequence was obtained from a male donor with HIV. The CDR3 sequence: CASSHLLNSEHTQYF. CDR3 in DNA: TGTGCCAGCAGTCACCTATTAAACAGCGAGCATACGCAGTATTTT.